This TCR beta chain comes out of a study of beta chain features in type 1 diabetes. Notes on the study in general: No resolution was reached here on whether HLA type influences TCRB rearrangement. Patients with Type 1 diabetes showed moderately but significantly shorter TCRB CDR3s in all four CD4+ subsets.

This clone was observed a handful of times. The antigen is unknown. What was sequenced were expressed TCRB transcripts, since all of the isolated RNA had been reverse transcribed. Clones were read by immunoSEQ multiplex PCR, and TCRdb kept only the in-frame ones, dropping some. The top ten hold just under 0.02% of the sample, which has around 250,000 clones, approximately 15% seen once. CDR1 is MNHNS and CDR2 is SASEGT in the germline V gene. CDR3 length: 15 amino acids. Trimming cost V 10 bases and J 3 bases, with 19 bases left between them. Stem cell-like memory, regulatory, central memory and naive CD4+ cells were sorted via CD45RO/CCR7/CD25/CD127/CD95/CD27. Sort purity for all populations was recorded as exceeding 98%.

The V gene is TRBV6-1, the J gene TRBJ2-1; TRBD1 might be the D (6 bases). The source material was naive CD4+ T cells from blood. This sequence originates from a young man with type 1 diabetes. The CDR3 sequence is CATHLTGTFYNEQFF. CDR3 bases: TGTGCCACACATTTGACAGGAACCTTCTACAATGAGCAGTTCTTC.